The text below deals with one T cell receptor (beta chain). Measured with immunoSEQ multiplex PCR; TCRdb has only the in-frame clones, and not every one. The table records millions of clones, around 96% of them present only once. The sample originates from a study of shared clonotypes between healthy human individuals. Study overall: CD8 memory received one plate per donor, CD8 naive two, CD4 memory three and CD4 naive three.

Selected positively for CCR7 and CD45RO-negative, naive CD8 cells excluded terminally differentiated effector memory CD45RA+ cells. Those who donated were healthy HIV-negative adults, with no recent acute infections or vaccinations reported. V shed 6 bases and J shed 1 base, with 8 bases lying between them. The CDR3 runs to 13 residues. The germline V gene encodes CDR1 MNHEY and CDR2 SMNVEV (reference sequence). What was sequenced was naive CD8+ T cells sorted from blood. The origin of this receptor is a man younger than 35 in good health. This chain links TRBV27 with TRBJ2-3; D uncertain. CDR3 in amino acids: CASRTLGTDTQYF. Here the CDR3 DNA reads TGTGCCAGCAGAACTTTAGGCACAGATACGCAGTATTTT.